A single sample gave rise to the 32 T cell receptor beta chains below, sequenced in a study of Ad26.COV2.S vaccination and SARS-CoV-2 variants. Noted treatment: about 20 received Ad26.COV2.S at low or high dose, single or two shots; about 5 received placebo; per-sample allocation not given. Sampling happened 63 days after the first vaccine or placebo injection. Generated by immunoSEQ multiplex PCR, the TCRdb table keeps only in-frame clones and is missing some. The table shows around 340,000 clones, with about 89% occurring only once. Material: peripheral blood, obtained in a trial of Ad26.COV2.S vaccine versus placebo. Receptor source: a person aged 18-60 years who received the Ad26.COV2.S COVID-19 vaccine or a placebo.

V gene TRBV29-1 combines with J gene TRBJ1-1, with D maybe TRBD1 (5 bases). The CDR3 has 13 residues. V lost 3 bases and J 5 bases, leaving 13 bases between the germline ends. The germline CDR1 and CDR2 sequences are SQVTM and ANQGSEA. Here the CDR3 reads CSVDARVGTEAFF. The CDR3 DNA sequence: TGCAGCGTTGACGCCAGGGTGGGAACTGAAGCTTTCTTT.

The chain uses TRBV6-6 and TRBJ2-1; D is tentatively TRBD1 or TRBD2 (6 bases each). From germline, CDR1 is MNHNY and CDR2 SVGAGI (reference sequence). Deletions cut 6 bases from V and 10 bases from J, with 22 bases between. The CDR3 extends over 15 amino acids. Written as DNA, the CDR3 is TGTGCCAGCAGCCCCCTGGACGGGGGCCCTAGGGAGCAGTTCTTC. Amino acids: CASSPLDGGPREQFF.

The CDR3 nucleotides read TGTGCCAGCAGCCCCATGGGGGGAGAGCATCAGCCCCAGCATTTT. Translated, it gives CASSPMGGEHQPQHF. The gene calls are TRBV27 and TRBJ1-5, with a tentative D call TRBD1 (5 bases). Trimming stripped 6 bases from V and 5 bases from J, with 17 bases between. CDR3 size: 15 residues. Germline loops: CDR1 MNHEY, CDR2 SMNVEV (reference sequence).

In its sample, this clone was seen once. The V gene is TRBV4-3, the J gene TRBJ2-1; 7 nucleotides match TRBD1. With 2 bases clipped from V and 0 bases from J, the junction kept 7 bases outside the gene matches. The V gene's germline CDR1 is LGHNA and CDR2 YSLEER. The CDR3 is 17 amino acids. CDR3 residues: CASSQRTGASSYNEQFF. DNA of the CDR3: TGCGCCAGCAGCCAAAGGACAGGAGCCAGCTCCTACAATGAGCAGTTCTTC.

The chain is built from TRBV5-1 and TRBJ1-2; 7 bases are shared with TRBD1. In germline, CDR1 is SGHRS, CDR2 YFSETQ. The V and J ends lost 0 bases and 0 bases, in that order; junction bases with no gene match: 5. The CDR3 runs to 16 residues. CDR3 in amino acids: CASSLGRDSPNYGYTF. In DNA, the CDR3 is TGCGCCAGCAGCTTGGGTCGGGACAGCCCTAACTATGGCTACACCTTC. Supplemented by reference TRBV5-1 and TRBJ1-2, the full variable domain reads KAGVTQTPRYLIKTRGQQVTLSCSPISGHRSVSWYQQTPGQGLQFLFEYFSETQRNKGNFPGRFSGRQFSNSRSEMNVSTLELGDSALYLCASSLGRDSPNYGYTFGSGTRLTVV.

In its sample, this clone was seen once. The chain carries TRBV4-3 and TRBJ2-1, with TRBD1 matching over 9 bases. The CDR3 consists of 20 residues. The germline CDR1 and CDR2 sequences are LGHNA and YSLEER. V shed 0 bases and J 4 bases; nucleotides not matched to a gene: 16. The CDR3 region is CASSQEIAFRGQGPYNEQFF. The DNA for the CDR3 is TGCGCCAGCAGCCAAGAGATTGCTTTTAGGGGACAGGGTCCATACAATGAGCAGTTCTTC.

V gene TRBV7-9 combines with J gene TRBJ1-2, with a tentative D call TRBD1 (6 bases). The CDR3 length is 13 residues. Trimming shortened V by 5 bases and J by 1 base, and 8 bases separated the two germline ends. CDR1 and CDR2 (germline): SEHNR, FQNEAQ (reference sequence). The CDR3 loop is CASSRTDNYGYTF. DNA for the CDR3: TGTGCCAGCAGCAGGACAGATAACTATGGCTACACCTTC.

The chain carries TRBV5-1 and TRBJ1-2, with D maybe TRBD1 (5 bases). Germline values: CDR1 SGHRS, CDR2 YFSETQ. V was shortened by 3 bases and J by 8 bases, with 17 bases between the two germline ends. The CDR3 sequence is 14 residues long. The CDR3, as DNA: TGCGCCAGCAGCTGGACCGGGGCCCGGGTCGGCTACACCTTC. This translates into CASSWTGARVGYTF.

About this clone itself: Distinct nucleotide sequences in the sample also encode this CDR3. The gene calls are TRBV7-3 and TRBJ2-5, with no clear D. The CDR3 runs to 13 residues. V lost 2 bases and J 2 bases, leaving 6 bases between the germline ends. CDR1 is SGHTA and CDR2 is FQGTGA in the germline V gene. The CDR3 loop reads CASSLGQQETQYF. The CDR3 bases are TGTGCCAGCAGCTTAGGGCAGCAAGAGACCCAGTACTTC.

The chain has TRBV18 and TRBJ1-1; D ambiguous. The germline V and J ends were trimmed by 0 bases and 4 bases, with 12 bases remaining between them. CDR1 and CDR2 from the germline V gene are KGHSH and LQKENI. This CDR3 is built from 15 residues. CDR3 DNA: TGTGCCAGCTCACCACCAACCGGGGTGAGCACTGAAGCTTTCTTT. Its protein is CASSPPTGVSTEAFF.

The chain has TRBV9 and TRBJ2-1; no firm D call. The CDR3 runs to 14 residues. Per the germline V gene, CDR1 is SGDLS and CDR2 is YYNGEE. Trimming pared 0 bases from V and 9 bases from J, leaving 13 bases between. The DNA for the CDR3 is TGTGCCAGCAGCGTAGAGCCATCAGCACGTGAGCAGTTCTTC. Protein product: CASSVEPSAREQFF.

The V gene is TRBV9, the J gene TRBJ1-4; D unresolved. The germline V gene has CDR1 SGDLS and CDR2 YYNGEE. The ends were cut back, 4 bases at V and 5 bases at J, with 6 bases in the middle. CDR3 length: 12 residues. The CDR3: CASSSGNEKLFF. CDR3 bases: TGTGCCAGCAGCTCCGGGAATGAAAAACTGTTTTTT.

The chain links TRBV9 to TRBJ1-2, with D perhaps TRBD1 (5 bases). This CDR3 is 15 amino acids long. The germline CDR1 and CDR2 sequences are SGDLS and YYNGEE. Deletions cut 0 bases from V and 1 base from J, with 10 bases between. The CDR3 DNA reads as TGTGCCAGCAGCGTAGCGGCAGGGCATAACTATGGCTACACCTTC. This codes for CASSVAAGHNYGYTF.

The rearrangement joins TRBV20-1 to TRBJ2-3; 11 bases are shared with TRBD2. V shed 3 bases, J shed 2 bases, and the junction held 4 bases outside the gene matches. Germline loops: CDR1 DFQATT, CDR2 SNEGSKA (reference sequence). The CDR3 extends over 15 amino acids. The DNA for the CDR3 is TGCAGTGCTAGTCTAGCGGGAGGACCCACAGATACGCAGTATTTT. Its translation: CSASLAGGPTDTQYF.

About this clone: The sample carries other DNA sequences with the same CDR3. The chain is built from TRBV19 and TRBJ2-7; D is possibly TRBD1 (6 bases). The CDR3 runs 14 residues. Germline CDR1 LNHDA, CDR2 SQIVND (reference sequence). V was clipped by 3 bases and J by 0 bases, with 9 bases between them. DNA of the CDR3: TGTGCCAGTAGTATTCAGGGGACCTCCTACGAGCAGTACTTC. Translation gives CASSIQGTSYEQYF.

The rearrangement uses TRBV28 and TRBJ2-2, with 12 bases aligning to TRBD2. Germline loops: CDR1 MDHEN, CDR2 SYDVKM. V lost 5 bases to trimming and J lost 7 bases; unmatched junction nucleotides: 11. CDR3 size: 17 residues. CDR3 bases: TGTGCCAGCAGTACCACCGGACTAGCGGGATCCGGCGGGGAGCTGTTTTTT. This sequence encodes CASSTTGLAGSGGELFF. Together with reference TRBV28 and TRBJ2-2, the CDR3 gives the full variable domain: DVKVTQSSRYLVKRTGEKVFLECVQDMDHENMFWYRQDPGLGLRLIYFSYDVKMKEKGDIPEGYSVSREKKERFSLILESASTNQTSMYLCASSTTGLAGSGGELFFGEGSRLTVL.

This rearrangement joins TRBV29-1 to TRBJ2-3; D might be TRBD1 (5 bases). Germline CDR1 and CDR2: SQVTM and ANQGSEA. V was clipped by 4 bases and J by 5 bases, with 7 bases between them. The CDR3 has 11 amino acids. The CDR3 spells CSVVQVDTQYF. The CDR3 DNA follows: TGCAGCGTTGTACAGGTAGATACGCAGTATTTT.

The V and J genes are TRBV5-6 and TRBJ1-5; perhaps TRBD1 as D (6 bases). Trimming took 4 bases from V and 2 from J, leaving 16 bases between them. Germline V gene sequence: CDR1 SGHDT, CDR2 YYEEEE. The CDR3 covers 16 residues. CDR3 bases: TGTGCCAGCAGCCCATCCTGGGGACAAGGCAATCAGCCCCAGCATTTT. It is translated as CASSPSWGQGNQPQHF.

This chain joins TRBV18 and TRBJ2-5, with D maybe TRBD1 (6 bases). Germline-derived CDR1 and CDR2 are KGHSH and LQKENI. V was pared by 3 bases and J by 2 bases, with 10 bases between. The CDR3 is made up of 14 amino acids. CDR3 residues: CASSPRGQQETQYF. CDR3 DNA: TGTGCCAGCTCACCCCGGGGACAACAAGAGACCCAGTACTTC.

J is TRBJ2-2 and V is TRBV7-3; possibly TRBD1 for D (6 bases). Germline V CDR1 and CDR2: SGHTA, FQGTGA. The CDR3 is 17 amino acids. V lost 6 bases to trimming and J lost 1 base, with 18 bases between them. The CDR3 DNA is TGTGCCAGCAGACTACACAGATCGGGACAGAACACCGGGGAGCTGTTTTTT. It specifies CASRLHRSGQNTGELFF.

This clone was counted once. The CDR3 loop is CASSLMTGNTEAFF. The CDR3 coding sequence is TGTGCCAGCAGCTTAATGACAGGGAACACTGAAGCTTTCTTT. This sequence joins TRBV11-2 and TRBJ1-1, with a tentative D call TRBD1 (6 bases). Between the trimmed V and J ends, which lost 2 bases and 1 base, there was a span of 8 bases. CDR1 and CDR2 from the germline V gene are SGHAT and FQNNGV. This CDR3 contains 14 residues.

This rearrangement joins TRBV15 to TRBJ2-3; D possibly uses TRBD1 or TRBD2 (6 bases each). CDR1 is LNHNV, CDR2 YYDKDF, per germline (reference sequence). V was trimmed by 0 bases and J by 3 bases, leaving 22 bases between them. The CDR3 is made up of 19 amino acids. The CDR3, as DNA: TGTGCCACCAGCAGAGATCAGGGGCTAGCGACCCTCCAAACAGATACGCAGTATTTT. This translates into CATSRDQGLATLQTDTQYF.

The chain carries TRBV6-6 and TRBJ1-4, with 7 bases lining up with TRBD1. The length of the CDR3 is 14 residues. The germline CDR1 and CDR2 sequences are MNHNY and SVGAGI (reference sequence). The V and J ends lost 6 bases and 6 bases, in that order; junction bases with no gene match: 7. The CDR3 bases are TGTGCCAGCAGGACAGGGTTGTCTTATGAAAAACTGTTTTTT. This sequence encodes CASRTGLSYEKLFF.

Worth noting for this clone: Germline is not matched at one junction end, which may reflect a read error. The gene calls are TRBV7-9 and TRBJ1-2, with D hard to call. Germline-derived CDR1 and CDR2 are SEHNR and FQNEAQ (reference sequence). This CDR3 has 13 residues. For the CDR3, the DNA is TGTGCCAGCAGCTCGGACTTGGTGAGACGACGACTATTC. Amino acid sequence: CASSSDLVRRRLF. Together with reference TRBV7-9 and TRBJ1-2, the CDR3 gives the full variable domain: DTGVSQNPRHKITKRGQNVTFRCDPISEHNRLYWYRQTLGQGPEFLTYFQNEAQLEKSRLLSDRFSAERPKGSFSTLEIQRTEQGDSAMYLCASSSDLVRRRLFGSGTRLTVV.

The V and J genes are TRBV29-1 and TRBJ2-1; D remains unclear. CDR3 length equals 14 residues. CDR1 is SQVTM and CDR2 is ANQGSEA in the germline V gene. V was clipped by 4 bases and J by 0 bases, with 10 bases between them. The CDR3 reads CSVAGRSSYNEQFF. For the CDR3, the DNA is TGCAGCGTTGCAGGTAGGTCCTCCTACAATGAGCAGTTCTTC.

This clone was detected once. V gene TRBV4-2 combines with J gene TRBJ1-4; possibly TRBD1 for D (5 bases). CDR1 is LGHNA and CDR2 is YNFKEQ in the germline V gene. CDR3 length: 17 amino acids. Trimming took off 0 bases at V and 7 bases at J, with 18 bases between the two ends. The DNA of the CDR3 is TGTGCCAGCAGCCAAGATAGGTTGGTCGGGGGAGGTGAAAAACTGTTTTTT. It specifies CASSQDRLVGGGEKLFF.

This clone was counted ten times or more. In DNA, the CDR3 is TGTGCCAGCAGTGAAGTTTCGAGGACTCCCGGGTCGCCCCAGCATTTT. Translation: CASSEVSRTPGSPQHF. The chain carries TRBV2 and TRBJ1-5; D unresolved. The CDR3 spans 16 residues. Germline V gene sequence: CDR1 SNHLY, CDR2 FYNNEI. The V end lost 1 base, the J end lost 9 bases, and 19 bases lay between the germline ends.

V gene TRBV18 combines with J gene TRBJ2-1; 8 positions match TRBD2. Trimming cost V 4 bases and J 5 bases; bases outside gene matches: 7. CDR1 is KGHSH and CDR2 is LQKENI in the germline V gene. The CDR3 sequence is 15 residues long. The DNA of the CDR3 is TGTGCCAGCTCACACAGACTAGCGTCAAACAATGAGCAGTTCTTC. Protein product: CASSHRLASNNEQFF. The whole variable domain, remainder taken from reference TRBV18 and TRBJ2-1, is NAGVMQNPRHLVRRRGQEARLRCSPMKGHSHVYWYRQLPEEGLKFMVYLQKENIIDESGMPKERFSAEFPKEGPSILRIQQVVRGDSAAYFCASSHRLASNNEQFFGPGTRLTVL.

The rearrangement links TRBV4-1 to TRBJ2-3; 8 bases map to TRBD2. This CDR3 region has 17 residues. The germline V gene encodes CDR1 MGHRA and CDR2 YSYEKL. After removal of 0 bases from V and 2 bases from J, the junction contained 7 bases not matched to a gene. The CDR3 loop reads CASSQEALAVDTDTQYF. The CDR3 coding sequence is TGCGCCAGCAGCCAAGAGGCACTAGCGGTCGACACAGATACGCAGTATTTT.

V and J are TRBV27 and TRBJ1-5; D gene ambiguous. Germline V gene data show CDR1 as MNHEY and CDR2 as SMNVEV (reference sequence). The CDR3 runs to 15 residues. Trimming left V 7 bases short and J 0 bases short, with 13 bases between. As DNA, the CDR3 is TGTGCCAGCACCCCCCTGGCGGATAGCAATCAGCCCCAGCATTTT. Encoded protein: CASTPLADSNQPQHF.

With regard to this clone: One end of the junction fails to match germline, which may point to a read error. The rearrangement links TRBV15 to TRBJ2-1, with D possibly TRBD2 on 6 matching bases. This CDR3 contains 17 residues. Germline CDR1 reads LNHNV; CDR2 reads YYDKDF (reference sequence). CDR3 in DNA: TGTGCCACCAGCCGAGAATATATGACTAGCTCCTACAATGAGCAGTTCTTC. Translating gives CATSREYMTSSYNEQFF.

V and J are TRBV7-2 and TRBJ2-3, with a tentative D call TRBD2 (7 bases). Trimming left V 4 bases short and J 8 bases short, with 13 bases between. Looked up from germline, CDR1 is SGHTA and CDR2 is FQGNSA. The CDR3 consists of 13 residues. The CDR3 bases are TGTGCCAGCAGCTCACTAGGGGGGGGTACGCAGTATTTT. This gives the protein CASSSLGGGTQYF. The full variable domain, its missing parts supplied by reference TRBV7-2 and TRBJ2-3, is GAGVSQSPSNKVTEKGKDVELRCDPISGHTALYWYRQSLGQGLEFLIYFQGNSAPDKSGLPSDRFSAERTGGSVSTLTIQRTQQEDSAVYLCASSSLGGGTQYFGPGTRLTVL.